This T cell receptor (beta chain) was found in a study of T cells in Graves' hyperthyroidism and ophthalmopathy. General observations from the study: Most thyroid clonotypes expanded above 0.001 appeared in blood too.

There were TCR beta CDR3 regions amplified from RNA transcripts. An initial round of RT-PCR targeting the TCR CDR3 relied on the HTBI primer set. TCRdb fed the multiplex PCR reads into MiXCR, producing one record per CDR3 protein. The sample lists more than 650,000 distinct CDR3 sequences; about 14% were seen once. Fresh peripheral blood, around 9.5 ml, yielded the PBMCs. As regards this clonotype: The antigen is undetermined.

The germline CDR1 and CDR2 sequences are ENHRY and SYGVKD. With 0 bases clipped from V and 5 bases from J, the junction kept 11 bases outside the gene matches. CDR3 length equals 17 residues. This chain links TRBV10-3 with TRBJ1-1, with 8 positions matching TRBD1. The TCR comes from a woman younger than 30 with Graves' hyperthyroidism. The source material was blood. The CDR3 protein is CAISESPGGIWITEAFF. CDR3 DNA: TGTGCCATCAGTGAGTCCCCAGGGGGCATTTGGATAACTGAAGCTTTCTTT.